The rows below give T cell receptor beta chains drawn from one sample of a study of cytomegalovirus exposure and HLA in healthy donors. TCRdb keeps only in-frame clones here, not all; method: immunoSEQ multiplex PCR. The sample lists roughly 100,000 clones; around 80% were seen once. The sample was PBMCs. Receptors originate from a man in his forties or fifties in good health and CMV-seropositive. Both conserved end residues are part of each CDR3. The D gene is left open where the match is weak. Where a row states a size, it is once, few, many or the class of an expanded clone; other rows omit it.

j_call: TRBJ2-1
d_call: TRBD2
clone_size: -
v_call: TRBV27
cdr3_aa: CASRFRTSGMFNEQFF
cdr3_nt: TGTGCCAGCAGATTCAGGACTAGCGGGATGTTCAATGAGCAGTTCTTC

j_call: TRBJ2-3
d_call: TRBD2
clone_size: -
v_call: TRBV30
cdr3_aa: CAWSATQTSASTDTQYF
cdr3_nt: TGTGCCTGGAGTGCTACTCAGACTAGCGCTAGCACAGATACGCAGTATTTT

j_call: TRBJ2-7
d_call: TRBD2
clone_size: -
v_call: TRBV6-5
cdr3_aa: CASKEGAGASYEQYF
cdr3_nt: TGTGCCAGCAAAGAGGGAGCGGGGGCAAGCTACGAGCAGTACTTC

j_call: TRBJ2-5
d_call: -
clone_size: -
v_call: TRBV11-3
cdr3_aa: CASSPGGIGVAETQYF
cdr3_nt: TGTGCCAGCAGTCCAGGGGGGATAGGGGTGGCAGAGACCCAGTACTTC

j_call: TRBJ2-1
d_call: TRBD1
clone_size: -
v_call: TRBV27
cdr3_aa: CASSPGTGAYNEQFF
cdr3_nt: TGTGCCAGCAGTCCAGGGACAGGGGCCTACAATGAGCAGTTCTTC

j_call: TRBJ1-2
d_call: -
clone_size: -
v_call: TRBV14
cdr3_aa: CASSLTGGYGYTF
cdr3_nt: TGTGCCAGCAGCCTAACGGGGGGATATGGCTACACCTTC

j_call: TRBJ2-7
d_call: -
clone_size: -
v_call: TRBV21-1
cdr3_aa: CASIGRMGAYEQYF
cdr3_nt: TGTGCCAGCATAGGACGAATGGGAGCCTACGAGCAGTACTTC

j_call: TRBJ2-5
d_call: TRBD1
clone_size: few
v_call: TRBV10-3
cdr3_aa: CAISERGTGGEETQYF
cdr3_nt: TGTGCCATCAGTGAGCGGGGGACAGGGGGTGAAGAGACCCAGTACTTC

j_call: TRBJ1-6
d_call: -
clone_size: -
v_call: TRBV7-3
cdr3_aa: CASSLTRERSPLHF
cdr3_nt: TGTGCCAGCAGCTTAACGAGGGAGCGCTCACCCCTCCACTTT

j_call: TRBJ2-7
d_call: -
clone_size: once
v_call: TRBV29-1
cdr3_aa: CSASIGTGNEQYF
cdr3_nt: TGCAGCGCTTCGATCGGAACAGGTAACGAGCAGTACTTC

j_call: TRBJ1-5
d_call: -
clone_size: -
v_call: TRBV29-1
cdr3_aa: CSAREAQNQPQHF
cdr3_nt: TGCAGCGCCAGGGAAGCACAGAATCAGCCCCAGCATTTT

j_call: TRBJ2-3
d_call: TRBD2
clone_size: -
v_call: TRBV6-1
cdr3_aa: CASSPGTSSTDTQYF
cdr3_nt: TGTGCCAGCAGTCCCGGGACTAGTAGCACAGATACGCAGTATTTT

j_call: TRBJ1-3
d_call: -
clone_size: -
v_call: TRBV7-9
cdr3_aa: CASSYPTGGSGNTIYF
cdr3_nt: TGTGCCAGCAGCTATCCAACGGGGGGCTCTGGAAACACCATATATTTT

j_call: TRBJ1-5
d_call: TRBD1
clone_size: -
v_call: TRBV11-3
cdr3_aa: CASSLIGTANQPQHF
cdr3_nt: TGTGCCAGCAGCTTAATCGGGACAGCGAATCAGCCCCAGCATTTT

j_call: TRBJ1-3
d_call: -
clone_size: -
v_call: TRBV6-1
cdr3_aa: CASSQKQSSGNTIYF
cdr3_nt: TGTGCCAGCAGTCAAAAACAGAGCTCTGGAAACACCATATATTTT

j_call: TRBJ1-4
d_call: TRBD1
clone_size: -
v_call: TRBV9
cdr3_aa: CASSARTGGSEKLFF
cdr3_nt: TGTGCCAGCAGCGCAAGGACAGGGGGCAGTGAAAAACTGTTTTTT

j_call: TRBJ2-5
d_call: -
clone_size: -
v_call: TRBV5-4
cdr3_aa: CASSLVGETQYF
cdr3_nt: TGTGCCAGCAGCTTGGTCGGGGAGACCCAGTACTTC

j_call: TRBJ2-1
d_call: -
clone_size: -
v_call: TRBV11-2
cdr3_aa: CASSLGRYRNEQFF
cdr3_nt: TGTGCCAGCAGCTTAGGGAGGTACCGCAATGAGCAGTTCTTC

j_call: TRBJ1-1
d_call: -
clone_size: -
v_call: TRBV4-1
cdr3_aa: CASSLVFLGDTEAFF
cdr3_nt: TGCGCCAGCAGCCTCGTTTTTCTAGGGGACACTGAAGCTTTCTTT

j_call: TRBJ2-5
d_call: TRBD1
clone_size: few
v_call: TRBV5-6
cdr3_aa: CASSLTGGQTQYF
cdr3_nt: TGTGCCAGCAGCTTGACAGGGGGGCAGACCCAGTACTTC

j_call: TRBJ2-2
d_call: -
clone_size: -
v_call: TRBV25-1
cdr3_aa: CASSEGGGYTGELFF
cdr3_nt: TGTGCCAGCAGTGAAGGGGGCGGATACACCGGGGAGCTGTTTTTT

j_call: TRBJ1-1
d_call: -
clone_size: -
v_call: TRBV19
cdr3_aa: CASSIGSYNTEAFF
cdr3_nt: TGTGCCAGTAGTATAGGAAGCTACAACACTGAAGCTTTCTTT

j_call: TRBJ1-4
d_call: -
clone_size: -
v_call: TRBV29-1
cdr3_aa: CSVRRGEEKLFF
cdr3_nt: TGCAGCGTTAGACGGGGTGAGGAAAAACTGTTTTTT

j_call: TRBJ1-1
d_call: TRBD1
clone_size: -
v_call: TRBV6-6
cdr3_aa: CASGPTGWTEAFF
cdr3_nt: TGTGCCAGCGGTCCGACAGGGTGGACTGAAGCTTTCTTT

j_call: TRBJ2-5
d_call: TRBD1
clone_size: few
v_call: TRBV13
cdr3_aa: CASRQGQGWETQYF
cdr3_nt: TGTGCCAGCAGACAAGGACAGGGTTGGGAGACCCAGTACTTC

j_call: TRBJ2-7
d_call: -
clone_size: -
v_call: TRBV6-6
cdr3_aa: CASKSSYEQYF
cdr3_nt: TGTGCCAGCAAGAGCTCCTACGAGCAGTACTTC

j_call: TRBJ2-7
d_call: TRBD1
clone_size: -
v_call: TRBV4-1
cdr3_aa: CASSQVYPGQASYEQYF
cdr3_nt: TGCGCCAGCAGCCAAGTTTACCCGGGACAGGCTTCCTACGAGCAGTACTTC

j_call: TRBJ2-5
d_call: -
clone_size: -
v_call: TRBV14
cdr3_aa: CASSQELERGGQETQYF
cdr3_nt: TGTGCCAGCAGCCAAGAGTTGGAGAGGGGAGGCCAAGAGACCCAGTACTTC

j_call: TRBJ2-3
d_call: TRBD1
clone_size: -
v_call: TRBV6-5
cdr3_aa: CASSYASGGGTDTRYF
cdr3_nt: TGTGCCAGCAGTTACGCCTCAGGGGGTGGTACAGATACGCGGTATTTT

j_call: TRBJ1-1
d_call: -
clone_size: -
v_call: TRBV10-2
cdr3_aa: CASSDLSVEAFF
cdr3_nt: TGCGCCAGCAGTGATTTATCGGTTGAAGCTTTCTTT

j_call: TRBJ2-3
d_call: TRBD1
clone_size: few
v_call: TRBV25-1
cdr3_aa: CASSEKGQGLTDTQYF
cdr3_nt: TGTGCCAGCAGTGAGAAGGGACAGGGCCTTACAGATACGCAGTATTTT